Listed below are T cell receptor beta chains from one sample, sequenced in a study of cytomegalovirus exposure and HLA in healthy donors. The data were produced by immunoSEQ multiplex PCR, yet TCRdb's version contains in-frame clones alone and is incomplete. The data hold 90,000 to 120,000 clones, with roughly 73% observed a single time. What was sequenced was PBMCs. Receptors originate from a man younger than 45 in good health and CMV-seronegative. CDR3s include the opening cysteine and the closing phenylalanine or tryptophan. A D gene is named only where the DNA matches it firmly. Where a row states a size, it is once, few, many or the class of an expanded clone; other rows omit it.

.	TRBV28	TRBJ1-3	.	CASVGRPLSGNTIYF	TGTGCCAGCGTCGGCAGGCCCCTCTCTGGAAACACCATATATTTT
.	TRBV2	TRBJ2-5	TRBD1	CASSEFRSGTGGSETQYF	TGTGCCAGCAGTGAATTTAGGTCCGGGACAGGGGGTTCGGAGACCCAGTACTTC
.	TRBV5-1	TRBJ1-1	.	CASSMQGSNTEAFF	TGCGCCAGCAGCATGCAGGGTTCGAACACTGAAGCTTTCTTT
.	TRBV7-6	TRBJ2-7	TRBD2	CASSPGTSGIVLYEQYF	TGTGCCAGCAGCCCAGGGACTAGCGGGATTGTACTCTACGAGCAGTACTTC
.	TRBV7-6	TRBJ2-5	TRBD1	CASSFNTGTEETQYF	TGTGCCAGCAGTTTCAACACCGGGACAGAGGAGACCCAGTACTTC
few	TRBV19	TRBJ2-1	TRBD2	CASSISGLASYNEQFF	TGTGCCAGTAGTATATCGGGACTAGCGTCCTACAATGAGCAGTTCTTC
.	TRBV27	TRBJ2-5	.	CASSFQGRAETQYF	TGTGCCAGCAGTTTCCAGGGCAGGGCTGAGACCCAGTACTTC
.	TRBV6-6	TRBJ2-4	TRBD2	CASSYSSGGAAIQYF	TGTGCCAGCAGTTACTCTAGCGGGGGGGCCGCCATTCAGTACTTC
.	TRBV15	TRBJ2-3	TRBD1	CATSERGQTDTQYF	TGTGCCACCAGCGAAAGGGGGCAAACAGATACGCAGTATTTT
.	TRBV9	TRBJ2-5	.	CASSVDSAKETQYF	TGTGCCAGCAGCGTCGACAGCGCAAAAGAGACCCAGTACTTC
.	TRBV7-9	TRBJ1-1	TRBD1	CASSLASGGASEAFF	TGTGCCAGCAGCTTAGCATCAGGGGGCGCCTCTGAAGCTTTCTTT
few	TRBV15	TRBJ2-3	TRBD2	CATSSQLDPGLSTDTQYF	TGTGCCACCAGCAGCCAACTCGATCCGGGACTAAGCACAGATACGCAGTATTTT
.	TRBV19	TRBJ1-6	.	CASDDRGNSPLHF	TGTGCCAGTGACGACCGAGGCAATTCACCCCTCCACTTT
.	TRBV19	TRBJ2-7	.	CASSWKTASYEQYF	TGTGCCAGTAGCTGGAAGACAGCCTCCTACGAGCAGTACTTC
.	TRBV5-1	TRBJ2-7	.	CASSDLAYSYEQYF	TGCGCCAGCAGCGATCTAGCATACTCCTACGAGCAGTACTTC
.	TRBV27	TRBJ2-7	.	CASSPRQVPYEQYF	TGTGCCAGCAGTCCGCGACAGGTGCCCTACGAGCAGTACTTC
.	TRBV6-1	TRBJ2-5	.	CASSGSPHKQETQYF	TGTGCCAGCAGTGGTAGTCCCCATAAACAAGAGACCCAGTACTTC
.	TRBV19	TRBJ2-3	.	CASSWTGTDTQYF	TGTGCCAGTAGTTGGACAGGCACAGATACGCAGTATTTT
.	TRBV19	TRBJ2-7	TRBD1	CASSSWTGESEQYF	TGTGCCAGTAGTTCCTGGACAGGGGAGAGCGAGCAGTACTTC
.	TRBV28	TRBJ1-2	.	CASRQTINYGYTF	TGTGCCAGCAGACAGACCATTAACTATGGCTACACCTTC
once	TRBV27	TRBJ2-5	.	CASLPQETQYF	TGTGCCAGCCTCCCCCAAGAGACCCAGTACTTC
.	TRBV2	TRBJ2-3	TRBD2	CAGGLESTDTQYF	TGTGCCGGGGGACTAGAGAGCACAGATACGCAGTATTTT
.	TRBV7-9	TRBJ2-3	.	CASSLGSPGTDTQYF	TGTGCCAGCAGCTTAGGTAGCCCCGGCACAGATACGCAGTATTTT
once	TRBV6-7	TRBJ1-4	.	CASRGPRVEDEKLFF	TGTGCCAGCAGGGGCCCTAGGGTGGAGGATGAAAAACTGTTTTTT
.	TRBV9	TRBJ2-3	.	CASRAEGTDTQYF	TGTGCCAGCAGGGCGGAGGGCACAGATACGCAGTATTTT
.	TRBV6-1	TRBJ1-1	.	CASSEVLNTEAFF	TGTGCCAGCAGTGAAGTATTGAACACTGAAGCTTTCTTT
.	TRBV15	TRBJ2-3	TRBD2	CATSGRVSGRTDTQYF	TGTGCCACCAGCGGCCGGGTAAGCGGGAGAACAGATACGCAGTATTTT
.	TRBV11-2	TRBJ1-1	.	CASSFPESDSNTEAFF	TGTGCCAGCAGCTTTCCCGAATCGGACAGCAACACTGAAGCTTTCTTT
.	TRBV28	TRBJ1-3	TRBD1	CASRGDRMVRGNTIYF	TGTGCCAGCAGGGGGGACAGGATGGTCCGTGGAAACACCATATATTTT